The 26 T cell receptor beta chains below all came from one sample that was sequenced in a study of blood T cell repertoires in COVID-19. TCRdb keeps only in-frame clones here, not all; method: immunoSEQ multiplex PCR. The sample holds 100,000 to 130,000 clones; almost 85% are singletons and the top ten take about 4.2%. Specimen: peripheral blood. The receptors derive from a human donor in a cohort sampled during active COVID-19.

The chain is built from TRBV7-2 and TRBJ2-1; 7 bases map to TRBD1. The CDR3 sequence is 14 residues long. After removal of 5 bases from V and 6 bases from J, the junction contained 7 bases not matched to a gene. The germline CDR1 and CDR2 sequences are SGHTA and FQGNSA. CDR3 coding DNA: TGTGCCAGCAGCGTCGACAGGGAAAGCAATGAGCAGTTCTTC. Translation gives CASSVDRESNEQFF.

This rearrangement joins TRBV5-4 to TRBJ1-1, with D hard to call. V was trimmed by 4 bases and J by 6 bases, leaving 13 bases between them. Germline CDR1 is SGHNT and CDR2 is YYREEE (reference sequence). The CDR3 runs to 13 residues. The chain's CDR3 is CASSHDIIPEAFF. Here the CDR3 DNA reads TGTGCCAGCAGCCATGACATTATACCTGAAGCTTTCTTT. Based on the CDR3 plus reference TRBV5-4 and TRBJ1-1, the full variable domain is ETGVTQSPTHLIKTRGQQVTLRCSSQSGHNTVSWYQQALGQGPQFIFQYYREEENGRGNFPPRFSGLQFPNYSSELNVNALELDDSALYLCASSHDIIPEAFFGQGTRLTVV.

This chain joins TRBV27 and TRBJ1-2, with 9 bases fitting TRBD1. Germline V gene data show CDR1 as MNHEY and CDR2 as SMNVEV (reference sequence). Unmatched junction bases numbered 5, after V lost 4 bases and J lost 8 bases. The CDR3 sequence is 13 residues long. CDR3 DNA sequence: TGTGCCAGCAGTTACAGGGGGCTCCGGGGCTACACCTTC. Protein sequence: CASSYRGLRGYTF.

The chain's CDR3 is CASSLTGSTDTQYF. The CDR3, as DNA: TGTGCCAGCAGCTTGACAGGAAGCACAGATACGCAGTATTTT. The chain combines TRBV13 with TRBJ2-3; D may be TRBD1 (6 bases). The CDR3 loop spans 14 amino acids. Germline V gives CDR1 PRHDT, CDR2 FYEKMQ (reference sequence). Trimming took off 3 bases at V and 0 bases at J, with 7 bases between the two ends. Combining the CDR3 with reference TRBV13 and TRBJ2-3 gives the whole variable domain AAGVIQSPRHLIKEKRETATLKCYPIPRHDTVYWYQQGPGQDPQFLISFYEKMQSDKGSIPDRFSAQQFSDYHSELNMSSLELGDSALYFCASSLTGSTDTQYFGPGTRLTVL.

The CDR3 sequence: CASSLAQREMSGELFF. CDR3 bases: TGTGCCAGCAGCTTGGCACAGCGGGAGATGTCCGGGGAGCTGTTTTTT. V is TRBV5-4 and J is TRBJ2-2; 8 nucleotides line up with TRBD2. V dropped 0 bases and J dropped 6; count of bases not matched to a gene: 7. The V gene's germline CDR1 is SGHNT and CDR2 YYREEE (reference sequence). CDR3 length: 16 residues.

The chain employs TRBV6-5 and TRBJ2-1, with 13 bases fitting TRBD2. This CDR3 region has 14 residues. The germline V gene has CDR1 MNHEY and CDR2 SVGAGI. V was clipped by 6 bases and J by 8 bases; unmatched bases: 4. CDR3 sequence (DNA): TGTGCCAGCAGGGCGACTAGCGGGAGGTATGAGCAGTTCTTC. Amino acids: CASRATSGRYEQFF.

The V and J genes are TRBV19 and TRBJ1-1, with a possible D match to TRBD1 (5 bases). CDR1 is LNHDA and CDR2 is SQIVND in the germline V gene (reference sequence). The V end lost 7 bases, the J end lost 2 bases, and 8 bases lay between the germline ends. The CDR3 has 12 residues. CDR3 in amino acids: CASTDSNTEAFF. The CDR3 DNA reads TGTGCCAGTACCGACAGCAACACTGAAGCTTTCTTT.

The chain joins TRBV2 to TRBJ2-2, with a weak D call TRBD1 (5 bases). Germline V gene sequence: CDR1 SNHLY, CDR2 FYNNEI. V lost 3 bases to trimming and J lost 1 base, with 6 bases between them. This CDR3 is 14 amino acids long. As DNA, the CDR3 is TGTGCCAGCAGTGAGGGGCAGAACACCGGGGAGCTGTTTTTT. Encoded protein: CASSEGQNTGELFF.

There are a few counts of this clone. V is TRBV11-3 and J is TRBJ2-5; TRBD1 matches 7 bases. The germline V gene has CDR1 SGHNT and CDR2 YENEEA. The CDR3 covers 15 residues. V trimming: 1 base; J trimming: 0 bases; junction bases outside the gene matches: 2. DNA for the CDR3: TGTGCCAGCAGCTTAGGGACAGGCGACCAAGAGACCCAGTACTTC. Protein sequence: CASSLGTGDQETQYF.

This chain uses TRBV21-1 with TRBJ2-7; the table's D call, TRBD2, was not checked against the DNA. TRBV21-1 is a listed pseudogene. This CDR3 has 16 residues. Here the CDR3 DNA reads TGTGCCAGCAGCAAAGTGCGGGCAGGTTTTCGCTACGAGCAGTACGTC. It yields the protein CASSKVRAGFRYEQYV.

In this sample, this clone turned up once. The chain joins TRBV7-2 to TRBJ2-1, with 8 bases aligning to TRBD2. Germline V gene data show CDR1 as SGHTA and CDR2 as FQGNSA. J lost 1 base, V lost 5 bases, and 13 bases had no gene match. This CDR3 is 18 amino acids long. CDR3 in DNA: TGTGCCAGCAGCCCGGCCGCCCTAGCGGGTGGTTCCTACAATGAGCAGTTCTTC. This encodes CASSPAALAGGSYNEQFF.

V usage is TRBV13 and J usage is TRBJ2-5; 10 positions match TRBD1. CDR1 PRHDT and CDR2 FYEKMQ come from the germline V gene (reference sequence). V gave up 5 bases and J gave up 5 bases; unmatched junction bases: 11. CDR3 length: 16 residues. The CDR3 DNA reads TGTGCCAGCAGCCTAGACAGGGGGCAGGAGCGGGAGACCCAGTACTTC. It yields the protein CASSLDRGQERETQYF.

This clone has only a few counts. The chain combines TRBV2 with TRBJ1-3; TRBD1 matches 10 bases. The germline CDR1 and CDR2 sequences are SNHLY and FYNNEI. This CDR3 has 14 residues. V dropped 6 bases and J dropped 3; count of bases not matched to a gene: 2. This CDR3 is CASRTGGSGNTIYF. For the CDR3, the DNA is TGTGCCAGCAGGACAGGGGGCAGTGGAAACACCATATATTTT. The entire variable domain, with the rest obtained from reference TRBV2 and TRBJ1-3, is as follows: EPEVTQTPSHQVTQMGQEVILRCVPISNHLYFYWYRQILGQKVEFLVSFYNNEISEKSEIFDDQFSVERPDGSNFTLKIRSTKLEDSAMYFCASRTGGSGNTIYFGEGSWLTVV.

V gene TRBV5-1 combines with J gene TRBJ1-2; 9 positions match TRBD1. Germline values: CDR1 SGHRS, CDR2 YFSETQ. V trimming: 3 bases; J trimming: 4 bases; junction bases outside the gene matches: 4. The CDR3 length is 14 residues. In DNA form, the CDR3 reads TGCGCCAGCAGCTCGGGGACAGGGAGCTATGGCTACACCTTC. Amino acid sequence: CASSSGTGSYGYTF. The variable domain in full, with the rest retrieved from reference TRBV5-1 and TRBJ1-2, is KAGVTQTPRYLIKTRGQQVTLSCSPISGHRSVSWYQQTPGQGLQFLFEYFSETQRNKGNFPGRFSGRQFSNSRSEMNVSTLELGDSALYLCASSSGTGSYGYTFGSGTRLTVV.

The genes are TRBV18 and TRBJ2-3; D remains ambiguous. V was clipped by 5 bases and J by 6 bases, with 12 bases between them. The germline V gene has CDR1 KGHSH and CDR2 LQKENI. There are 13 residues in the CDR3. The CDR3: CASSALVADTQYF. In nucleotides, the CDR3 is TGTGCCAGCTCAGCCCTAGTGGCGGATACGCAGTATTTT. The whole variable domain, filled in from reference TRBV18 and TRBJ2-3, reads NAGVMQNPRHLVRRRGQEARLRCSPMKGHSHVYWYRQLPEEGLKFMVYLQKENIIDESGMPKERFSAEFPKEGPSILRIQQVVRGDSAAYFCASSALVADTQYFGPGTRLTVL.

The V gene is TRBV6-5, the J gene TRBJ2-1, with D possibly matching TRBD1 (6 bases). Trimming pared 5 bases from V and 3 bases from J, leaving 14 bases between. Germline assignment: CDR1 MNHEY and CDR2 SVGAGI. The CDR3 spans 15 residues. For the CDR3, the DNA is TGTGCCAGCAGTAGGGACCGACAGGTCTACAATGAGCAGTTCTTC. As protein: CASSRDRQVYNEQFF.

The chain carries TRBV9 and TRBJ1-4; no clear D gene. Trimming stripped 2 bases from V and 3 bases from J, with 8 bases between. CDR3 length: 14 amino acids. CDR1 is SGDLS, CDR2 YYNGEE, per germline. CDR3 bases: TGTGCCAGCAGCGTCGGAGCGGCTAATGAAAAACTGTTTTTT. It translates to CASSVGAANEKLFF.

The rearrangement links TRBV7-8 to TRBJ2-3, with D perhaps TRBD2 (6 bases). Germline V CDR1 and CDR2: SGHVS, FQNEAQ. V lost 4 bases and J lost 2, with 16 bases in between. The CDR3 sequence is 16 residues long. In nucleotides, the CDR3 is TGTGCCAGCAGCTCTACCTTCAGCGGGTACACAGATACGCAGTATTTT. It codes for CASSSTFSGYTDTQYF.

A note on this clone: Without the conserved terminal phenylalanine or tryptophan, this CDR3 likely stems from a read error. The limits of the CDR3 on the DNA are not certain, so only TCRdb's listed CDR3 is given. V gene TRBV5-6 combines with J gene TRBJ2-7; the DNA was not compared with TRBD1, the D call given in the table. Termini included, the CDR3 measures 12 amino acids. Germline V gene sequence: CDR1 SGHDT, CDR2 YYEEEE. The CDR3 sequence is CASTSGPGQLAI.

The chain uses TRBV9 and TRBJ2-2; TRBD2 matches 8 bases. The ends lost 0 bases at V and 5 bases at J; junction bases unmatched: 6. Germline CDR1 and CDR2: SGDLS and YYNGEE. The CDR3 contains 16 residues. The CDR3 spells CASSVGSSGSTGELFF. The DNA for the CDR3 is TGTGCCAGCAGCGTAGGCTCCAGCGGGAGTACCGGGGAGCTGTTTTTT.

Many counts were recorded for this clone. This chain connects TRBV5-4 to TRBJ1-1; D ambiguous. The CDR3 length is 13 residues. Trimming removed 1 base from V and 4 bases from J, with 8 bases in between. Germline V gives CDR1 SGHNT, CDR2 YYREEE (reference sequence). CDR3 loop: CASSLHSSTEAFF. The DNA for the CDR3 is TGTGCCAGCAGCTTGCACAGTAGCACTGAAGCTTTCTTT.

The chain carries TRBV19 and TRBJ2-1; 10 bases fit TRBD2. Germline assignment: CDR1 LNHDA and CDR2 SQIVND (reference sequence). The CDR3 is made up of 15 amino acids. Trimming at V came to 6 bases and at J to 7 bases, leaving 9 bases not matched to a gene. The CDR3 spells CASSSPGLALNEQFF. CDR3 nucleotides: TGTGCCAGTAGCTCGCCGGGACTAGCGTTAAATGAGCAGTTCTTC. Full variable domain (missing parts from reference TRBV19 and TRBJ2-1): DGGITQSPKYLFRKEGQNVTLSCEQNLNHDAMYWYRQDPGQGLRLIYYSQIVNDFQKGDIAEGYSVSREKKESFPLTVTSAQKNPTAFYLCASSSPGLALNEQFFGPGTRLTVL.

The chain is built from TRBV3-1 (or the pseudogene TRBV3-2) and TRBJ1-6, with TRBD1 matching over 8 bases. Germline V gene lookup returns CDR1 LGHDT and CDR2 YNNKEL (reference sequence). There are 17 residues in the CDR3. Trimming cost V 0 bases and J 8 bases; bases outside gene matches: 9. The CDR3 region has the DNA TGTGCCAGCAGCCAAGAAACGGGCAGGGGGCTTGATTCACCCCTCCACTTT. Protein sequence: CASSQETGRGLDSPLHF.

The chain combines TRBV30 with TRBJ2-3; a possible D gene is TRBD2 (5 bases). V lost 0 bases to trimming and J lost 0 bases, with 13 bases between them. Germline V gives CDR1 GTSNPN, CDR2 SVGIG (reference sequence). This CDR3 is 16 amino acids long. The CDR3 loop is CAWSVNRLASTDTQYF. As DNA, the CDR3 is TGTGCCTGGAGTGTAAATCGGCTAGCTAGCACAGATACGCAGTATTTT.

The genes are TRBV19 and TRBJ1-3, with D possibly matching TRBD1 (6 bases). This CDR3 has 14 residues. V lost 4 bases and J lost 4, with 11 bases in between. In germline, CDR1 is LNHDA, CDR2 SQIVND (reference sequence). CDR3 in DNA: TGTGCCAGTAGTAAAAGGACAGAAGGAAACACCATATATTTT. Its translation: CASSKRTEGNTIYF.

The J gene is TRBJ2-7, the V gene TRBV11-1; 7 bases align to TRBD2. The CDR3 totals 13 residues. V dropped 5 bases and J dropped 7; count of bases not matched to a gene: 8. CDR1 is SGHAT, CDR2 FQDESV, per germline (reference sequence). This CDR3 is CASSRTRLSEQYF. The CDR3 DNA sequence: TGTGCCAGCAGCCGGACTAGACTGAGTGAGCAGTACTTC.